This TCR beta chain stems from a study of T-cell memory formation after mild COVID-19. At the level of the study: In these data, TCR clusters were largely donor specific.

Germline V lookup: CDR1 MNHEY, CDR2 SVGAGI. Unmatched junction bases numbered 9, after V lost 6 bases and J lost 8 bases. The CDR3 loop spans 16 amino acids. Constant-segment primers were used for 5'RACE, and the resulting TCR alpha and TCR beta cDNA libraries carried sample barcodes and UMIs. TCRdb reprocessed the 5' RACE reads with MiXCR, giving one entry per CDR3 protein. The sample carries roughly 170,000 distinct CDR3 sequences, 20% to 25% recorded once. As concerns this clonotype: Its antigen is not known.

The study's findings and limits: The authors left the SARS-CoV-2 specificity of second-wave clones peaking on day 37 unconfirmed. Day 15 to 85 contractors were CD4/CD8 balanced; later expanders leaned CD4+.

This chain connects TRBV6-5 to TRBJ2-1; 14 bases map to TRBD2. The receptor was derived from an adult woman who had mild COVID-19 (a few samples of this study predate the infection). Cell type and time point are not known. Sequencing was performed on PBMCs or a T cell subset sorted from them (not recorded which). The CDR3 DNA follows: TGTGCCAGCAGCCAAACCGGGACTAGCGGGAGACATGAGCAGTTCTTC. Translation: CASSQTGTSGRHEQFF.